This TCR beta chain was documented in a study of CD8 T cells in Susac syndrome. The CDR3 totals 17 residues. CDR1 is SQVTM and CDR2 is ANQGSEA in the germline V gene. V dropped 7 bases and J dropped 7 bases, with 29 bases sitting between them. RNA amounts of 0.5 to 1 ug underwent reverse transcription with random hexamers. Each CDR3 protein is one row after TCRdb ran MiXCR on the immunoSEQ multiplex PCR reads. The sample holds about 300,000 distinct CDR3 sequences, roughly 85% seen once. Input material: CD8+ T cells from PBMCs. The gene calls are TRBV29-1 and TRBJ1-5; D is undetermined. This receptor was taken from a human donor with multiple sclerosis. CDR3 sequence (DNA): TGCAGCGCCGCGCGGTACGAGGCCTGTAGGAGCTACCAGCCCCAGCATTTT. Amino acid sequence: CSAARYEACRSYQPQHF.